This TCR beta chain was captured in a study of siplizumab effects on memory and regulatory T cells. Whole-study findings and limits: Siplizumab, the agent tested, significantly reduced alloreactive sequences traceable to unstimulated CD4+ memory cells. Proliferating Tregs in siplizumab cultures were never verified as suppressive. Sequences below about 10^-5 frequency were poorly captured, limiting mapping of alloreactive clones. Naive T cells were seen as more diverse than memory cells and as major alloresponse contributors.

The CDR3 spans 12 residues. Germline V gene lookup returns CDR1 MNHEY and CDR2 SVGAGI. V was clipped by 2 bases and J by 11 bases, with 12 bases between them. This clone occurred once. Its antigen remains unknown. Libraries were prepared by immunoSEQ multiplex PCR; TCRdb keeps only in-frame clonotypes and omits some of them. Of fewer than 130,000 clones in the sample, roughly 89% were seen once. What was sequenced was CD4+ T cells sorted from blood. The gene calls are TRBV6-5 and TRBJ1-1, with D uncertain. This TCR came from a human donor in good health. This CDR3 reads CASSYDGDGAFF. The DNA of the CDR3 is TGTGCCAGCAGTTACGACGGGGATGGGGCTTTCTTT.